The 14 T cell receptor beta chains below all came from one sample that was sequenced in a study of CD8+ T cells in alopecia areata. In each case, RNA was isolated and then reverse transcribed into cDNA as the sequencing template. TCRdb's copy holds only in-frame clones and misses some; the assay was immunoSEQ multiplex PCR. The sample lists 150,000 to 250,000 clones, roughly three fifths occurring once. Treatment of the sample: oral pan-JAK inhibitor, 5-10 mg twice daily. Here the sequenced sample was CD4+ T cells sorted from blood, taken at week 4, from a patient treated with tofacitinib. The receptors shown here come from a human donor with alopecia areata.

This clone was counted a few times. The chain couples TRBV7-2 to TRBJ2-5; D assignment may be TRBD1 or TRBD2 (6 bases each). This CDR3 is 13 amino acids long. The V and J ends lost 5 bases and 4 bases respectively, with 11 bases between them. Germline V gene lookup returns CDR1 SGHTA and CDR2 FQGNSA. The DNA for the CDR3 is TGTGCCAGCAGCGGAGGGGGAGTAGAGACCCAGTACTTC. Amino acids: CASSGGGVETQYF. Supplemented by reference TRBV7-2 and TRBJ2-5, the full variable domain reads GAGVSQSPSNKVTEKGKDVELRCDPISGHTALYWYRQSLGQGLEFLIYFQGNSAPDKSGLPSDRFSAERTGGSVSTLTIQRTQQEDSAVYLCASSGGGVETQYFGPGTRLLVL.

As to this clone: Compared with germline, one end of the junction differs, possibly owing to a read error. The chain combines TRBV29-1 with TRBJ1-1, with D perhaps TRBD1 (5 bases). This CDR3 is 14 amino acids long. CDR1 and CDR2 (germline): SQVTM, ANQGSEA. CDR3 in DNA: TGCAGCGCTGAAAGATGGGGCGCGAACACTGAAGCTTTCTTT. This gives the protein CSAERWGANTEAFF. Drawing the rest from reference TRBV29-1 and TRBJ1-1, the complete variable domain is SAVISQKPSRDICQRGTSLTIQCQVDSQVTMMFWYRQQPGQSLTLIATANQGSEATYESGFVIDKFPISRPNLTFSTLTVSNMSPEDSSIYLCSAERWGANTEAFFGQGTRLTVV.

The chain has TRBV30 and TRBJ1-5; D may be TRBD1 (5 bases). Trimming removed 5 bases at V and 0 bases at J, with 11 bases between. From germline, CDR1 is GTSNPN and CDR2 SVGIG (reference sequence). The CDR3 is made up of 14 amino acids. CDR3 coding DNA: TGTGCCTGGCAGGGAGCAAATAGCAATCAGCCCCAGCATTTT. This codes for CAWQGANSNQPQHF.

To note about this clone: The junction and the germline gene differ at one end; a read error may be behind it. The V call is TRBV11-2, the J call TRBJ1-6; D is unclear. The CDR3 extends over 12 amino acids. CDR1 is SGHAT and CDR2 is FQNNGV in the germline V gene. CDR3 region: CASSQERNPPTF. In DNA form, the CDR3 reads TGTGCCAGCAGCCAAGAGCGCAATCCCCCCACCTTT.

This chain joins TRBV29-1 and TRBJ1-2; a possible D gene is TRBD1 (5 bases). The CDR3 is 13 residues long. Germline loops: CDR1 SQVTM, CDR2 ANQGSEA. V lost 3 bases, J lost 4 bases, and 12 bases lay in between. DNA for the CDR3: TGCAGCGTTGACAGGGTCGGAGGCTATGGCTACACCTTC. Protein product: CSVDRVGGYGYTF.

This chain joins TRBV5-1 and TRBJ1-6; maybe TRBD1 (6 bases). The germline gives CDR1 SGHRS, CDR2 YFSETQ. The CDR3 contains 17 residues. V lost 0 bases and J 6 bases, leaving 16 bases between the germline ends. This CDR3 is CASSLDPGTNINSPLHF. The CDR3 DNA reads as TGCGCCAGCAGCTTGGATCCGGGGACAAACATTAATTCACCCCTCCACTTT.

This sequence joins TRBV7-3 and TRBJ2-1; D remains ambiguous. The CDR3 length is 13 residues. Germline loops: CDR1 SGHTA, CDR2 FQGTGA. V shed 2 bases and J shed 5 bases, with 7 bases lying between them. The CDR3 loop is CASSLVTDNEQFF. Written as DNA, the CDR3 is TGTGCCAGCAGCTTAGTGACGGACAATGAGCAGTTCTTC. The entire variable domain, with the rest obtained from reference TRBV7-3 and TRBJ2-1, is as follows: GAGVSQTPSNKVTEKGKYVELRCDPISGHTALYWYRQSLGQGPEFLIYFQGTGAADDSGLPNDRFFAVRPEGSVSTLKIQRTERGDSAVYLCASSLVTDNEQFFGPGTRLTVL.

The genes are TRBV7-2 and TRBJ2-7, with a possible D match to TRBD2 (6 bases). CDR3 size: 14 residues. V lost 5 bases to trimming and J lost 3 bases, with 14 bases between them. Germline CDR1 and CDR2: SGHTA and FQGNSA. The DNA for the CDR3 is TGTGCCAGCAGCCCCTCCGCGGGGAGCTACGAGCAGTACTTC. This encodes CASSPSAGSYEQYF.

The genes are TRBV6-1 and TRBJ2-7, with 9 bases aligning to TRBD1. Germline assignment: CDR1 MNHNS and CDR2 SASEGT. The length of the CDR3 is 16 residues. Trimming took 1 base from V and 4 from J; bases not matched to a gene: 8. The CDR3 region is CASSEGMGQGTYEQYF. The CDR3 DNA reads TGTGCCAGCAGTGAAGGGATGGGACAGGGAACGTACGAGCAGTACTTC.

The chain is built from TRBV30 and TRBJ2-5, with D perhaps TRBD1 or TRBD2 (6 bases each). Trimming shortened V by 7 bases and J by 5 bases, and 14 bases separated the two germline ends. CDR1 GTSNPN and CDR2 SVGIG come from the germline V gene (reference sequence). This CDR3 region has 12 residues. The CDR3 region has the DNA TGTGCCTCTGAGTGGGGGGCTGAGACCCAGTACTTC. It codes for CASEWGAETQYF.

The chain recombines TRBV7-2 with TRBJ2-5; perhaps TRBD1 as D (5 bases). Germline assignment: CDR1 SGHTA and CDR2 FQGNSA. The CDR3 consists of 14 residues. Trimming cost V 0 bases and J 2 bases, with 7 bases left between them. CDR3 sequence reads: CASSLASGQETQYF. The DNA of the CDR3 is TGTGCCAGCAGCTTAGCGTCAGGGCAAGAGACCCAGTACTTC.

The chain couples TRBV2 to TRBJ2-7, with D tentatively TRBD2 (5 bases). Trimming cost V 6 bases and J 7 bases, with 16 bases left between them. The CDR3 extends over 13 amino acids. The V gene's germline CDR1 is SNHLY and CDR2 FYNNEI. Here the CDR3 DNA reads TGTGCCAGCAGCGTAAAGCGGTTACTAGAGCAGTACTTC. It is translated as CASSVKRLLEQYF.

The chain couples TRBV5-1 to TRBJ2-3, with 7 positions matching TRBD2. Germline V gene data show CDR1 as SGHRS and CDR2 as YFSETQ. The junction had 11 bases not matched to a gene; V was cut back by 0 bases and J by 7 bases. This CDR3 region has 16 residues. CDR3 sequence reads: CASSLEASGALNTQYF. The CDR3 region has the DNA TGCGCCAGCAGCTTGGAGGCGAGCGGGGCGCTAAATACGCAGTATTTT.

The V and J genes are TRBV25-1 and TRBJ1-3, with 10 positions matching TRBD1. Per germline, CDR1 MGHDK and CDR2 SYGVNS. The CDR3 sequence is 16 residues long. Trimming cost V 4 bases and J 2 bases; bases outside gene matches: 5. This CDR3 is CASSAGQGVAGNTIYF. The CDR3 DNA is TGTGCCAGCAGTGCCGGACAGGGGGTGGCTGGAAACACCATATATTTT.